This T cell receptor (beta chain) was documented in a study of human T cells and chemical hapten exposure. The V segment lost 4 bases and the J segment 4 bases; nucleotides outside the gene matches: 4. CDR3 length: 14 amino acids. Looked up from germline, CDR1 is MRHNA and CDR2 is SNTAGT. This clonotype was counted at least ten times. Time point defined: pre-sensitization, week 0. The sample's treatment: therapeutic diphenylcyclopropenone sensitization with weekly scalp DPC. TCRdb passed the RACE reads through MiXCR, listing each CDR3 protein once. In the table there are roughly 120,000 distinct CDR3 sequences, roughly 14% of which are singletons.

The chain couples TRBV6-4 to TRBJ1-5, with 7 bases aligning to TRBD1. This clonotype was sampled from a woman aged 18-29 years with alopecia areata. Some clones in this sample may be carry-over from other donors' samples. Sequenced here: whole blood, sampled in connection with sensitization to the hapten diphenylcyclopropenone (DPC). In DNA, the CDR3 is TGTGCCAGCAGTGGAGGGACAGTTAATCAGCCCCAGCATTTT. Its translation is CASSGGTVNQPQHF.